Following are 26 T cell receptor beta chains from one sample sequenced in a study of control samples from healthy donors and cancer patients. The data were produced by immunoSEQ multiplex PCR, yet TCRdb's version contains in-frame clones alone and is incomplete. There are about 410,000 clones in the sample; about 93% occur only once, and more than 6% lies in the top ten. Sample: PBMCs. All receptors come from a man aged 35 to 55 with head and neck cancer.

This chain connects TRBV6-1 to TRBJ1-5; TRBD1 agrees at 9 bases. Per germline, CDR1 MNHNS and CDR2 SASEGT. V shed 3 bases, J shed 6 bases, and the junction held 3 bases outside the gene matches. This CDR3 contains 14 residues. The CDR3 region has the DNA TGTGCCAGCAGTGAGGGACAGGGCGTTCAGCCCCAGCATTTT. Protein sequence: CASSEGQGVQPQHF.

The chain links TRBV7-6 to TRBJ2-2, with D perhaps matching TRBD2 (6 bases). Trimming cost V 4 bases and J 5 bases, with 20 bases left between them. Looked up from germline, CDR1 is SGHVS and CDR2 is FNYEAQ. The CDR3 totals 17 residues. CDR3 sequence reads: CASSSESGSLETGELFF. CDR3 bases: TGTGCCAGCAGCTCGGAATCCGGGAGCCTCGAGACCGGGGAGCTGTTTTTT.

The CDR3, as DNA: TGTGCCAGCAGCCCCCCCGGCCCCGGGGAGCTGTTTTTT. Encoded protein: CASSPPGPGELFF. The chain uses TRBV5-4 and TRBJ2-2; D remains ambiguous. Germline CDR1 is SGHNT and CDR2 is YYREEE (reference sequence). The CDR3 has 13 residues. Trimming pared 4 bases from V and 6 bases from J, leaving 10 bases between.

This rearrangement joins TRBV5-8 to TRBJ2-2; TRBD2 is a possible D gene (6 bases). Deletions cut 3 bases from V and 3 bases from J, with 12 bases between. CDR3 size: 15 residues. The germline V gene has CDR1 SGHTS and CDR2 YDEGEE. The CDR3 bases are TGTGCCAGCAGCTGGAGGGTGAGGGACACCGGGGAGCTGTTTTTT. Amino acids: CASSWRVRDTGELFF.

This chain connects TRBV6-5 to TRBJ1-2; 9 bases agree with TRBD1. There are 15 residues in the CDR3. CDR1 MNHEY and CDR2 SVGAGI come from the germline V gene. With 6 bases clipped from V and 3 bases from J, the junction kept 8 bases outside the gene matches. The CDR3: CASRPQGALYYGYTF. The CDR3 region has the DNA TGTGCCAGCAGACCACAGGGGGCCCTCTACTATGGCTACACCTTC.

The chain links TRBV5-1 to TRBJ1-4; no definite D call. Trimming pared 2 bases from V and 3 bases from J, leaving 11 bases between. CDR1 is SGHRS, CDR2 YFSETQ, per germline. CDR3 length: 15 residues. In DNA, the CDR3 is TGCGCCAGCAGCTTAATCGGAGTCTCTAATGAAAAACTGTTTTTT. It codes for CASSLIGVSNEKLFF.

The V and J genes are TRBV19 and TRBJ1-6, with D unresolved. This CDR3 is built from 13 residues. V was shortened by 8 bases and J by 9 bases, with 14 bases between the two germline ends. CDR1 and CDR2 from the germline V gene are LNHDA and SQIVND (reference sequence). CDR3 DNA: TGTGCCAGTTCCAGAGGGTACGGTTCACCCCTCCACTTT. This translates into CASSRGYGSPLHF.

V usage is TRBV6-6 and J usage is TRBJ2-3; 13 positions match TRBD2. J gave up 0 bases and V 6 bases, and 3 bases lay outside the gene matches. The CDR3 sequence is 16 residues long. From germline, CDR1 is MNHNY and CDR2 SVGAGI (reference sequence). The CDR3 spells CASSRLAGGSTDTQYF. The CDR3 coding sequence is TGTGCCAGCAGCCGACTAGCGGGGGGAAGCACAGATACGCAGTATTTT.

The V and J genes are TRBV5-1 and TRBJ1-2, with 10 positions matching TRBD1. Germline V CDR1 and CDR2: SGHRS, YFSETQ. V lost 4 bases, J lost 8 bases, and 2 bases stayed unmatched. The CDR3 spans 12 residues. The CDR3 DNA reads as TGCGCCAGCAGCAGGACAGGGGGAGGCTACACCTTC. Translation: CASSRTGGGYTF.

The genes are TRBV11-3 and TRBJ2-3; 12 bases are a match to TRBD2. Trimming cost V 4 bases and J 6 bases; bases outside gene matches: 2. This CDR3 region has 14 residues. In germline, CDR1 is SGHNT, CDR2 YENEEA. Here the CDR3 reads CASSSTSGSDTQYF. The CDR3 DNA reads TGTGCCAGCAGCTCGACTAGCGGGAGTGATACGCAGTATTTT.

The V call is TRBV25-1, the J call TRBJ2-7; D is perhaps TRBD1 (6 bases). Trimming stripped 8 bases from V and 2 bases from J, with 22 bases between. CDR1 is MGHDK and CDR2 is SYGVNS in the germline V gene. The CDR3 contains 16 residues. CDR3 amino acids: CASSDFTNRETYEQYF. The DNA of the CDR3 is TGTGCCAGCTCGGACTTTACAAACAGGGAGACCTACGAGCAGTACTTC.

The rearrangement joins TRBV18 to TRBJ2-5; D gene unclear. This CDR3 is built from 14 residues. V was shortened by 1 base and J by 0 bases, with 6 bases between the two germline ends. Germline CDR1 and CDR2: KGHSH and LQKENI. CDR3 in DNA: TGTGCCAGCTCACCACGACCGTACCAAGAGACCCAGTACTTC. This encodes CASSPRPYQETQYF.

V gene TRBV6-5 combines with J gene TRBJ2-1, with D possibly being TRBD1 (6 bases). Per germline, CDR1 MNHEY and CDR2 SVGAGI. V gave up 1 base and J gave up 1 base, with 8 bases separating them. The CDR3 totals 15 residues. The CDR3 spells CASSYWQGSYNEQFF. The CDR3 region has the DNA TGTGCCAGCAGTTACTGGCAGGGGTCCTACAATGAGCAGTTCTTC.

This chain links TRBV7-3 with TRBJ2-3; possibly TRBD2 for D (5 bases). CDR3 length equals 17 residues. Trimming left V 1 base short and J 4 bases short, with 18 bases between. Germline V gene sequence: CDR1 SGHTA, CDR2 FQGTGA. Written as DNA, the CDR3 is TGTGCCAGCAGCTTAATGGGCGGGCCTAGAGTTCCAGATACGCAGTATTTT. As protein: CASSLMGGPRVPDTQYF.

V gene TRBV11-2 combines with J gene TRBJ2-3; 7 bases align to TRBD2. The CDR3 has 16 amino acids. The germline CDR1 and CDR2 sequences are SGHAT and FQNNGV. The trim removed 1 base at V and 0 bases at J, leaving 4 bases unmatched. CDR3 coding DNA: TGTGCCAGCAGCTTAGTGGCGGGAGTGAGCACAGATACGCAGTATTTT. This codes for CASSLVAGVSTDTQYF.

The rearrangement joins TRBV19 to TRBJ1-1, with 10 bases identical to TRBD1. The CDR3 covers 16 residues. J lost 5 bases, V lost 5 bases, and 11 bases had no gene match. Germline V gives CDR1 LNHDA, CDR2 SQIVND (reference sequence). CDR3 loop: CASSPRQGAFGTEAFF. In nucleotides, the CDR3 is TGTGCCAGTAGTCCGCGACAGGGGGCGTTTGGTACTGAAGCTTTCTTT.

V usage is TRBV7-3 and J usage is TRBJ1-6; D gene unclear. Germline loops: CDR1 SGHTA, CDR2 FQGTGA. The CDR3 length is 13 residues. The V end lost 1 base, the J end lost 10 bases, and 8 bases lay between the germline ends. The CDR3: CASSLSAVSPLHF. The CDR3 DNA reads TGTGCCAGCAGCTTAAGTGCAGTATCACCCCTCCACTTT. The whole variable domain, filled in from reference TRBV7-3 and TRBJ1-6, reads GAGVSQTPSNKVTEKGKYVELRCDPISGHTALYWYRQSLGQGPEFLIYFQGTGAADDSGLPNDRFFAVRPEGSVSTLKIQRTERGDSAVYLCASSLSAVSPLHFGNGTRLTVT.

The chain is built from TRBV6-5 and TRBJ2-7; the match to TRBD2 covers 9 bases. Germline CDR1 reads MNHEY; CDR2 reads SVGAGI. V trimming: 2 bases; J trimming: 0 bases; junction bases outside the gene matches: 5. This CDR3 has 16 amino acids. As DNA, the CDR3 is TGTGCCAGCAGTTACGAGGGGACTAGCAGCTCCTACGAGCAGTACTTC. This gives the protein CASSYEGTSSSYEQYF.

The chain combines TRBV25-1 with TRBJ2-5; TRBD1 might be the D (5 bases). The V end lost 7 bases, the J end lost 0 bases, and 12 bases lay between the germline ends. Germline lookup yields CDR1 MGHDK and CDR2 SYGVNS. The CDR3 runs 14 residues. The CDR3 nucleotides read TGTGCCAGCACCCCCCGACAGTACCAAGAGACCCAGTACTTC. Translation gives CASTPRQYQETQYF.

This clone has a single count. This chain connects TRBV3-1 (or the pseudogene TRBV3-2) to TRBJ1-1; D gene ambiguous. Germline V gives CDR1 LGHDT, CDR2 YNNKEL (reference sequence). The CDR3 runs 13 residues. V was trimmed by 5 bases and J by 1 base, leaving 8 bases between them. DNA of the CDR3: TGTGCCAGCAGCTTCACAGAGAACACTGAAGCTTTCTTT. Its translation is CASSFTENTEAFF.

The chain couples TRBV28 to TRBJ1-5; D is unclear. The CDR3 runs to 12 residues. V lost 6 bases and J 8 bases, leaving 11 bases between the germline ends. Germline assignment: CDR1 MDHEN and CDR2 SYDVKM. CDR3 amino acids: CASRALGEPQHF. CDR3 nucleotides: TGTGCCAGCAGGGCCCTTGGGGAGCCCCAGCATTTT. Supplemented by reference TRBV28 and TRBJ1-5, the full variable domain reads DVKVTQSSRYLVKRTGEKVFLECVQDMDHENMFWYRQDPGLGLRLIYFSYDVKMKEKGDIPEGYSVSREKKERFSLILESASTNQTSMYLCASRALGEPQHFGDGTRLSIL.

The chain uses TRBV29-1 and TRBJ2-3; 7 bases line up with TRBD2. From germline, CDR1 is SQVTM and CDR2 ANQGSEA. This CDR3 region has 14 residues. Trimming took 6 bases from V and 3 from J; bases not matched to a gene: 9. In nucleotides, the CDR3 is TGCAGCGTCGCCGGGGAGGGGATGACAGATACGCAGTATTTT. Translated: CSVAGEGMTDTQYF.

The chain carries TRBV6-5 and TRBJ2-7; TRBD2 matches at 8 bases. The germline V gene encodes CDR1 MNHEY and CDR2 SVGAGI. The CDR3 has 13 residues. The V segment lost 7 bases and the J segment 2 bases; nucleotides outside the gene matches: 4. The CDR3 DNA is TGTGCCAGCAAGCGGGAGATTCCCTACGAGCAGTACTTC. Translating gives CASKREIPYEQYF.

J is TRBJ2-7 and V is TRBV28; TRBD2 agrees at 7 bases. The germline CDR1 and CDR2 sequences are MDHEN and SYDVKM. V lost 4 bases, J lost 3 bases, and 6 bases stayed unmatched. This CDR3 has 14 amino acids. CDR3 nucleotides: TGTGCCAGCAGTTCCCAGTGGGAGGGCTACGAGCAGTACTTC. Its translation is CASSSQWEGYEQYF.

The chain couples TRBV6-1 to TRBJ2-3; D is undetermined. The CDR3 length is 13 residues. Germline lookup yields CDR1 MNHNS and CDR2 SASEGT. The germline V and J ends were trimmed by 1 base and 1 base, with 3 bases remaining between them. The DNA of the CDR3 is TGTGCCAGCAGTGAAGGGCGCACAGATACGCAGTATTTT. This encodes CASSEGRTDTQYF.

V gene TRBV6-5 combines with J gene TRBJ1-2; D is perhaps TRBD1 (5 bases). Looked up from germline, CDR1 is MNHEY and CDR2 is SVGAGI. Trimming cost V 7 bases and J 2 bases, with 14 bases left between them. This CDR3 is 14 amino acids long. CDR3 residues: CASTQAGTNYGYTF. The CDR3 DNA reads as TGTGCCAGCACCCAGGCAGGGACCAACTATGGCTACACCTTC.